Below are 27 T cell receptor beta chains sequenced from a single sample in a study of blood T cell repertoires in COVID-19. Data came from immunoSEQ multiplex PCR; TCRdb stores just in-frame clones and leaves some out. The sample carries 360,000 or so clones, around nine tenths recorded once. The specimen was PBMCs or T cells enriched from blood (not recorded which). The source of these receptors is a young woman who had been exposed to COVID-19.

V is TRBV10-3 and J is TRBJ2-7; TRBD2 matches at 7 bases. CDR1 and CDR2 (germline): ENHRY, SYGVKD. The V gene end was trimmed by 8 bases and the J gene end by 3 bases; junction bases not matched to a gene: 13. This CDR3 is built from 15 residues. CDR3: CAISSAEAGNYEQYF. The CDR3 coding sequence is TGTGCCATCTCCTCAGCGGAAGCGGGAAACTACGAGCAGTACTTC.

The gene calls are TRBV19 and TRBJ2-3; no firm D call. The CDR3 is made up of 15 amino acids. Deletions cut 3 bases from V and 2 bases from J, with 12 bases between. CDR1 and CDR2 from the germline V gene are LNHDA and SQIVND (reference sequence). CDR3 sequence: CASSIQSYSTDTQYF. The CDR3 bases are TGTGCCAGTAGTATTCAGTCGTATTCCACAGATACGCAGTATTTT. Based on the CDR3 plus reference TRBV19 and TRBJ2-3, the full variable domain is DGGITQSPKYLFRKEGQNVTLSCEQNLNHDAMYWYRQDPGQGLRLIYYSQIVNDFQKGDIAEGYSVSREKKESFPLTVTSAQKNPTAFYLCASSIQSYSTDTQYFGPGTRLTVL.

The CDR3 sequence is CAISEYWTGPSPLHF. CDR3 DNA: TGTGCCATCAGTGAATATTGGACAGGCCCTTCACCCCTCCACTTT. This chain uses TRBV10-3 with TRBJ1-6, with 7 bases aligning to TRBD1. V dropped 3 bases and J dropped 9; count of bases not matched to a gene: 8. Looked up from germline, CDR1 is ENHRY and CDR2 is SYGVKD. The CDR3 covers 15 residues.

The chain recombines TRBV7-2 with TRBJ2-5; 10 bases agree with TRBD1. Trimming cost V 2 bases and J 4 bases; bases outside gene matches: 4. Per germline, CDR1 SGHTA and CDR2 FQGNSA. The CDR3 length is 15 residues. Here the CDR3 reads CASSLLGDRGETQYF. Written as DNA, the CDR3 is TGTGCCAGCAGCTTACTAGGGGACAGGGGAGAGACCCAGTACTTC.

The CDR3 reads CASSQDRLAGVADTQYF. In nucleotides, the CDR3 is TGTGCCAGCAGCCAAGATCGGCTAGCGGGAGTGGCAGATACGCAGTATTTT. The chain is built from TRBV3-1 (or the pseudogene TRBV3-2) and TRBJ2-3; 10 positions match TRBD2. Germline CDR1 reads LGHDT; CDR2 reads YNNKEL (reference sequence). This CDR3 is built from 17 residues. The J segment lost 4 bases and the V segment lost 0 bases, leaving 7 bases of the junction unmatched.

V is TRBV2 and J is TRBJ2-7; 12 bases line up with TRBD2. J lost 3 bases, V lost 6 bases, and 9 bases had no gene match. The CDR3 length is 16 residues. CDR1 and CDR2 (germline): SNHLY, FYNNEI. For the CDR3, the DNA is TGTGCCAGCAGGCGATCCCGACTAGCGGGAGACTACGAGCAGTACTTC. Protein: CASRRSRLAGDYEQYF.

The chain recombines TRBV7-9 with TRBJ2-4, with 11 positions matching TRBD2. CDR1 SEHNR and CDR2 FQNEAQ come from the germline V gene (reference sequence). The ends lost 2 bases at V and 8 bases at J; junction bases unmatched: 11. The CDR3 runs 17 residues. The DNA of the CDR3 is TGTGCCAGCAGCTTACAACTAGCGGGAGAAAGTGTAGACATTCAGTACTTC. It codes for CASSLQLAGESVDIQYF. The whole variable domain, remainder taken from reference TRBV7-9 and TRBJ2-4, is DTGVSQNPRHKITKRGQNVTFRCDPISEHNRLYWYRQTLGQGPEFLTYFQNEAQLEKSRLLSDRFSAERPKGSFSTLEIQRTEQGDSAMYLCASSLQLAGESVDIQYFGAGTRLSVL.

This chain joins TRBV14 and TRBJ1-6, with D possibly being TRBD1 (5 bases). Germline V gives CDR1 SGHDN, CDR2 FVKESK. V dropped 0 bases and J dropped 3 bases, with 12 bases sitting between them. This CDR3 contains 17 residues. CDR3 nucleotide sequence: TGTGCCAGCAGCCAAGAAGCTGGGGGGTACTATAATTCACCCCTCCACTTT. Protein sequence: CASSQEAGGYYNSPLHF.

This clone was seen only once. The genes are TRBV12-3 or TRBV12-4 and TRBJ2-7, with 8 positions matching TRBD1. The V segment lost 8 bases and the J segment 2 bases; nucleotides outside the gene matches: 2. CDR3 length: 12 residues. The CDR3 region is CASGTGPYEQYF. DNA for the CDR3: TGTGCCAGCGGGACAGGCCCCTACGAGCAGTACTTC.

The rearrangement joins TRBV10-3 to TRBJ2-1; possible D gene TRBD1, 6 bases. The ends were cut back, 4 bases at V and 9 bases at J, with 13 bases in the middle. Germline CDR1 ENHRY, CDR2 SYGVKD. The CDR3 spans 13 residues. DNA for the CDR3: TGTGCCATCAGTGCCCCCGGACAGAGTGAGCAGTTCTTC. It is translated as CAISAPGQSEQFF.

The rearrangement joins TRBV6-1 to TRBJ2-7; D not certain. Germline V gene sequence: CDR1 MNHNS, CDR2 SASEGT. The CDR3 consists of 18 residues. The V gene lost 3 bases and the J gene lost 0 bases, with 21 bases spanning the gap. Here the CDR3 DNA reads TGTGCCAGCAGTGACTTATCTCCATTTGCGTCTAGCTCCTACGAGCAGTACTTC. It specifies CASSDLSPFASSSYEQYF.

The chain couples TRBV7-9 to TRBJ2-1; D is perhaps TRBD2 (5 bases). V was shortened by 7 bases and J by 0 bases, with 16 bases between the two germline ends. Germline loops: CDR1 SEHNR, CDR2 FQNEAQ (reference sequence). This CDR3 has 16 residues. The CDR3 sequence: CASTGFGGGSYNEQFF. CDR3 nucleotide sequence: TGTGCCAGCACCGGATTTGGCGGAGGCTCCTACAATGAGCAGTTCTTC. The variable domain in full, completed from reference TRBV7-9 and TRBJ2-1, reads DTGVSQNPRHKITKRGQNVTFRCDPISEHNRLYWYRQTLGQGPEFLTYFQNEAQLEKSRLLSDRFSAERPKGSFSTLEIQRTEQGDSAMYLCASTGFGGGSYNEQFFGPGTRLTVL.

This sequence joins TRBV5-1 and TRBJ2-3; 7 bases match TRBD2. The CDR3 runs 15 residues. Germline assignment: CDR1 SGHRS and CDR2 YFSETQ. Losses at the gene ends were 0 bases for V and 5 bases for J; bases not matched to a gene: 6. The CDR3 region is CASSLGGSIGDTQYF. The CDR3 region has the DNA TGCGCCAGCAGCTTGGGCGGGAGTATTGGAGATACGCAGTATTTT.

This CDR3 is CAWSYFSYEQYF. The CDR3 nucleotides read TGTGCCTGGAGTTACTTCTCCTACGAGCAGTACTTC. The chain is built from TRBV30 and TRBJ2-7; D gene ambiguous. Germline V gives CDR1 GTSNPN, CDR2 SVGIG (reference sequence). The CDR3 totals 12 residues. V was shortened by 2 bases and J by 0 bases, with 5 bases between the two germline ends.

The gene calls are TRBV7-9 and TRBJ2-7; the match to TRBD1 covers 9 bases. CDR3 size: 14 residues. Per the germline V gene, CDR1 is SEHNR and CDR2 is FQNEAQ (reference sequence). J was trimmed by 2 bases and V by 5 bases; bases with no gene match: 4. CDR3 coding DNA: TGTGCCAGCAGCGCGGGACAGGGCACCTACGAGCAGTACTTC. Translation: CASSAGQGTYEQYF.

The chain has TRBV2 and TRBJ2-2; the D gene is possibly TRBD1 (5 bases). Trimming cost V 6 bases and J 4 bases, with 15 bases left between them. The germline V gene encodes CDR1 SNHLY and CDR2 FYNNEI. The CDR3 spans 15 residues. The CDR3 spells CASSIQGVSTGELFF. The CDR3 DNA sequence: TGTGCCAGCAGCATTCAGGGCGTGAGCACCGGGGAGCTGTTTTTT.

The chain couples TRBV28 to TRBJ1-2; perhaps TRBD1 as D (5 bases). The V gene lost 6 bases and the J gene lost 4 bases, with 15 bases spanning the gap. Germline V gene sequence: CDR1 MDHEN, CDR2 SYDVKM. CDR3 length: 14 residues. This CDR3 reads CASSRTPTGYGYTF. The CDR3 bases are TGTGCCAGCAGCCGGACCCCAACAGGCTATGGCTACACCTTC.

The rearrangement uses TRBV5-1 and TRBJ2-1; 7 nucleotides agree with TRBD2. Germline-derived CDR1 and CDR2 are SGHRS and YFSETQ. CDR3 size: 13 residues. The J segment lost 9 bases and the V segment lost 0 bases, leaving 3 bases of the junction unmatched. CDR3 nucleotide sequence: TGCGCCAGCAGCTTGGGGCGGGAGAGTGAGCAGTTCTTC. This codes for CASSLGRESEQFF.

The J gene is TRBJ2-1, the V gene TRBV6-5; D perhaps matches TRBD2 (7 bases). The V gene lost 7 bases and the J gene lost 3 bases, with 10 bases spanning the gap. The germline CDR1 and CDR2 sequences are MNHEY and SVGAGI. This CDR3 spans 13 amino acids. CDR3 nucleotides: TGTGCCAGCAAGCGGGACAACTACAATGAGCAGTTCTTC. Translation gives CASKRDNYNEQFF.

This clone was seen just once. V is TRBV28 and J is TRBJ2-2; TRBD2 is a possible D gene (6 bases). The CDR3 sequence is 17 residues long. With 3 bases removed from V and 0 bases from J, the gap between germline ends came to 14 bases. Germline assignment: CDR1 MDHEN and CDR2 SYDVKM. The CDR3 sequence: CASSLILSGANTGELFF. DNA for the CDR3: TGTGCCAGCAGTTTGATACTTAGCGGTGCGAACACCGGGGAGCTGTTTTTT.

In this sample, this clone turned up a few times. The V gene is TRBV2, the J gene TRBJ1-5; TRBD1 matches at 9 bases. The V segment lost 0 bases and the J segment 5 bases; nucleotides outside the gene matches: 5. Germline-derived CDR1 and CDR2 are SNHLY and FYNNEI. This CDR3 has 16 residues. This CDR3 is CASSEAPGQGYQPQHF. CDR3 DNA sequence: TGTGCCAGCAGTGAAGCGCCGGGACAGGGCTATCAGCCCCAGCATTTT.

The chain uses TRBV5-1 and TRBJ2-7; 8 positions agree with TRBD2. The CDR3 sequence is 14 residues long. CDR1 is SGHRS, CDR2 YFSETQ, per germline. The trim removed 5 bases at V and 8 bases at J, leaving 12 bases unmatched. The CDR3 bases are TGCGCCAGCAGAACTAGCGGTAACCCTACGCAGCAGTACTTC. Translating gives CASRTSGNPTQQYF.

V gene TRBV5-8 combines with J gene TRBJ2-7, with 10 bases that match TRBD1. This CDR3 is 15 amino acids long. V shed 4 bases and J 2 bases; nucleotides not matched to a gene: 6. In germline, CDR1 is SGHTS, CDR2 YDEGEE. CDR3 nucleotide sequence: TGTGCCAGCAGCACCCGGGACAGGGGAGCCTACGAGCAGTACTTC. It specifies CASSTRDRGAYEQYF.

The chain has TRBV10-3 and TRBJ1-2; 8 bases align to TRBD1. CDR3 length: 13 amino acids. Germline trimming cut 8 bases from V and 8 bases from J; bases unmatched to any gene: 10. Germline CDR1 ENHRY, CDR2 SYGVKD. As DNA, the CDR3 is TGTGCCATCCAACAGACAGGGGAGGGCGGCTACACCTTC. Its protein is CAIQQTGEGGYTF.

The chain couples TRBV11-3 to TRBJ2-1, with 7 bases fitting TRBD1. Germline lookup yields CDR1 SGHNT and CDR2 YENEEA. Trimming took 4 bases from V and 4 from J; bases not matched to a gene: 4. The CDR3 sequence is 14 residues long. CDR3 DNA sequence: TGTGCCAGCAGCTCCCGACAGGGTTACAATGAGCAGTTCTTC. Its protein is CASSSRQGYNEQFF.

The chain is built from TRBV28 and TRBJ2-1; the match to TRBD2 covers 8 bases. V shed 8 bases, J shed 9 bases, and the junction held 18 bases outside the gene matches. CDR1 and CDR2 from the germline V gene are MDHEN and SYDVKM. This CDR3 spans 16 amino acids. The CDR3 bases are TGTGCCAGCGCCTCACTGGGGGGACTAGTGAACGGTGAGCAGTTCTTC. The encoded protein is CASASLGGLVNGEQFF.

The chain is built from TRBV15 and TRBJ2-1; TRBD1 is a possible D gene (6 bases). The CDR3 loop spans 16 amino acids. V was shortened by 3 bases and J by 6 bases, with 18 bases between the two germline ends. Germline CDR1 reads LNHNV; CDR2 reads YYDKDF (reference sequence). Written as DNA, the CDR3 is TGTGCCACCAGCAGCTTACAGGGTGTGCGCCCCAATGAGCAGTTCTTC. The encoded protein is CATSSLQGVRPNEQFF.